In this sample, the clone carrying this TCR beta chain turned up a few times. What it recognizes is unknown. This sample stems from a study of identical twins. Study-wide findings and caveats: Donors were not followed over many years; analysis was cross-sectional. The models gave estimates that fell short of the out-of-frame TCR alpha sharing seen in monozygotic twins.

This CDR3 spans 12 amino acids. Germline V gene sequence: CDR1 SGHRS, CDR2 YFSETQ. Trimming took 9 bases from V and 2 from J, leaving 12 bases between them. A universal primer site was incorporated via template switching, and the cDNA contained unique molecular identifiers. TCRdb redid the calling of the 5' RACE reads with MiXCR, one entry per CDR3 protein. Of 200,000 to 250,000 distinct CDR3 sequences in the sample, more than 6.5% were seen once. All donors were healthy Caucasians. The sample was also reused in another study, on yellow fever vaccine responses in identical twins.

Sequencing used memory (CD45RO+) T cells sorted from blood. The receptor's source is a woman aged 18-29 years in good health. This rearrangement joins TRBV5-1 to TRBJ2-7; possibly TRBD2 for D (5 bases). The CDR3 sequence is CATSGKTYEQYF. DNA for the CDR3: TGCGCCACCTCCGGGAAAACCTACGAGCAGTACTTC.